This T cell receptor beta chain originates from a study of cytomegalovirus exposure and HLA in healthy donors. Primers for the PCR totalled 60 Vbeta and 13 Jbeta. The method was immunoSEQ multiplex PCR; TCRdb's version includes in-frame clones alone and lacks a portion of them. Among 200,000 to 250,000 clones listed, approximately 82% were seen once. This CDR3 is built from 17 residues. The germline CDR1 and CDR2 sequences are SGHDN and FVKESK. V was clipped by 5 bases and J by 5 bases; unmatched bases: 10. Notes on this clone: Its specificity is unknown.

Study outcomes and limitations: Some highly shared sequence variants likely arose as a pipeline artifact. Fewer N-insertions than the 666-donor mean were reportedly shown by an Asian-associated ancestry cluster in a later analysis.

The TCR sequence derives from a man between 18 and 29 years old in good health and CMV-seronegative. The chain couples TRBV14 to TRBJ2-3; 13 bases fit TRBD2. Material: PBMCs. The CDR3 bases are TGTGCCAGCAGCTGGGGAAGACTAGCGGGAGGTGGAGATACGCAGTATTTT. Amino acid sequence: CASSWGRLAGGGDTQYF.